These T cell receptor beta chains were read from a single sample in a study of T-cell memory formation after mild COVID-19. Via MiXCR, TCRdb re-called the 5' RACE reads, giving one row per CDR3 protein. The sample carries 150,000 to 200,000 distinct CDR3 sequences, around a tenth recorded once. Sequencing used PBMCs or a T cell subset sorted from them (not recorded which). Receptors were obtained from a man aged 18 to 29 who had mild COVID-19 (a few samples of this study predate the infection). Cell type and time point are not known. CDR3s include the opening cysteine and the closing phenylalanine or tryptophan. A D gene is named only where the DNA matches it firmly. Clone size is stated in some rows and not others, as once, few, many or a class when expanded.

D gene	V gene	clone size	J gene	CDR3 length	CDR3 protein	CDR3 DNA
TRBD1	TRBV20-1	.	TRBJ1-5	17	CSARGSGGSYSNQPQHF	TGCAGTGCTAGGGGTTCAGGGGGGAGTTATAGCAATCAGCCCCAGCATTTT
.	TRBV4-3	few	TRBJ1-1	15	CASSQDLGRRTEAFF	TGCGCCAGCAGCCAAGATCTCGGCCGTAGGACTGAAGCTTTCTTT
.	TRBV13	few	TRBJ2-1	16	CASSSLAASSYNEQFF	TGTGCCAGCAGCTCACTTGCGGCAAGCTCCTACAATGAGCAGTTCTTC
.	TRBV5-1	.	TRBJ2-5	14	CASSRDWAQETQYF	TGCGCCAGCAGCCGGGACTGGGCTCAAGAGACCCAGTACTTC
TRBD1	TRBV6-1	.	TRBJ1-5	14	CASSRDRGFQPQHF	TGTGCCAGCAGTCGGGACAGGGGGTTTCAGCCCCAGCATTTT
TRBD1	TRBV5-4	few	TRBJ1-1	14	CASRLTGGVTEAFF	TGTGCCAGCAGGCTTACAGGGGGTGTCACTGAAGCTTTCTTT
.	TRBV5-1	.	TRBJ1-6	13	CASSLDGDSPLHF	TGCGCCAGCAGCTTGGATGGGGATTCACCCCTCCACTTT
.	TRBV27	many	TRBJ1-5	15	CASSPRVGGNQPQHF	TGTGCCAGCAGTCCCAGGGTAGGTGGCAATCAGCCCCAGCATTTT
.	TRBV29-1	many	TRBJ2-7	14	CSVGNGGHSYEQYF	TGCAGCGTTGGGAACGGGGGTCACTCCTACGAGCAGTACTTC
.	TRBV20-1	many	TRBJ2-3	15	CSARDLEGGADTQYF	TGCAGTGCTAGAGATCTTGAGGGGGGCGCAGATACGCAGTATTTT
.	TRBV7-2	few	TRBJ1-2	13	CASSPGPGYGYTF	TGTGCCAGCAGCCCGGGACCCGGCTATGGCTACACCTTC
TRBD1	TRBV18	.	TRBJ2-7	14	CASSNRGPPYEQYF	TGTGCCAGCTCAAACAGGGGGCCCCCCTACGAGCAGTACTTC
.	TRBV5-5	many	TRBJ1-1	15	CASSLVGLPNTEAFF	TGTGCCAGCAGCCTTGTTGGGCTGCCTAACACTGAAGCTTTCTTT
TRBD2	TRBV6-2/TRBV6-3	.	TRBJ2-1	15	CAGNAGGQDMNEQFF	TGTGCCGGGAACGCGGGGGGGCAGGATATGAATGAGCAGTTCTTC
.	TRBV3-1	.	TRBJ1-1	15	CASSPREAQGTEAFF	TGTGCCAGCAGCCCACGAGAGGCCCAGGGCACTGAAGCTTTCTTT
.	TRBV7-9	many	TRBJ2-3	16	CASNPGDGGRADTQYF	TGTGCCAGCAACCCCGGGGACGGGGGCCGGGCAGATACGCAGTATTTT
.	TRBV29-1	.	TRBJ1-2	11	CSVGGGYGYTF	TGCAGCGTTGGAGGGGGGTATGGCTACACCTTC
.	TRBV5-4	many	TRBJ2-3	14	CASSLTSSLDTQYF	TGTGCCAGCAGCTTGACGTCTTCCTTGGATACGCAGTATTTT
.	TRBV6-2/TRBV6-3	many	TRBJ2-2	14	CASSYWLGTGELFF	TGTGCCAGCAGTTATTGGTTGGGTACCGGGGAGCTGTTTTTT
TRBD1	TRBV5-1	few	TRBJ1-1	13	CASSWGQGAEAFF	TGCGCCAGCAGCTGGGGACAGGGGGCTGAAGCTTTCTTT
.	TRBV10-3	few	TRBJ1-2	11	CAISEADGFSF	TGTGCCATCAGTGAGGCTGACGGATTCTCCTTC
.	TRBV12-3/TRBV12-4	few	TRBJ2-7	14	CASSPRLNSYEQYF	TGTGCCAGCAGCCCCCGACTAAACTCCTACGAGCAGTACTTC
.	TRBV5-1	many	TRBJ2-5	15	CASSLAGSVQETQYF	TGCGCCAGCAGCTTGGCCGGCAGCGTTCAAGAGACCCAGTACTTC
TRBD1	TRBV4-3	few	TRBJ1-2	15	CASSRDRSANYGYTF	TGCGCCAGCAGCCGGGACAGGTCAGCTAACTATGGCTACACCTTC
.	TRBV6-5	many	TRBJ1-1	13	CASSYGLATEAFF	TGTGCCAGCAGTTACGGGTTGGCCACTGAAGCTTTCTTT
TRBD2	TRBV18	few	TRBJ2-5	16	CASSRGLAGNQETQYF	TGTGCCAGCTCCCGGGGACTAGCGGGGAACCAAGAGACCCAGTACTTC
TRBD2	TRBV4-2	few	TRBJ2-3	17	CASSQDWRGGYTDTQYF	TGTGCCAGCAGCCAAGATTGGCGGGGGGGATACACAGATACGCAGTATTTT
.	TRBV4-2	many	TRBJ2-7	14	CASSQDRAGIEQYF	TGTGCCAGCAGCCAAGATAGGGCGGGCATCGAGCAGTACTTC
.	TRBV4-1	.	TRBJ1-1	13	CASSHPPVTRAFF	TGCGCCAGCAGCCACCCCCCGGTAACACGAGCTTTCTTT
.	TRBV27	many	TRBJ1-5	16	CASSSPRGESNQPQHF	TGTGCCAGCAGTTCCCCGAGGGGGGAGTCCAATCAGCCCCAGCATTTT
.	TRBV7-9	few	TRBJ1-3	13	CASSVTGGNTIYF	TGTGCCAGCAGCGTAACCGGTGGAAACACCATATATTTT
.	TRBV11-2	many	TRBJ1-2	12	CASSQYEYGYTF	TGTGCCAGCAGCCAGTATGAGTATGGCTACACCTTC
TRBD2	TRBV20-1	.	TRBJ2-5	16	CSARDPLAGGKETQYF	TGCAGTGCTAGAGACCCTCTAGCGGGGGGGAAAGAGACCCAGTACTTC
.	TRBV5-1	few	TRBJ2-3	15	CASSQQTGVGDTQYF	TGCGCCAGCAGCCAGCAGACAGGTGTTGGGGATACGCAGTATTTT
.	TRBV6-1	few	TRBJ1-2	13	CASTSQGPYGYTF	TGTGCCAGCACTTCCCAGGGTCCCTATGGCTACACCTTC
.	TRBV10-3	few	TRBJ1-5	15	CAISDGGGDNQPQHF	TGTGCCATCAGTGATGGAGGGGGGGACAATCAGCCCCAGCATTTT
.	TRBV7-9	few	TRBJ1-3	11	CASSPGNTIYF	TGTGCCAGCAGCCCAGGAAACACCATATATTTT
.	TRBV15	few	TRBJ1-2	15	CATSHVRDPRRGYTF	TGTGCCACCAGTCACGTCCGGGACCCCCGGAGGGGCTACACCTTC
.	TRBV20-1	few	TRBJ2-5	11	CSARGGETQYF	TGCAGTGCTCGAGGAGGGGAGACCCAGTACTTC
.	TRBV7-8	many	TRBJ1-1	15	CASSLRQVRNTEAFF	TGTGCCAGCAGCTTAAGACAAGTTCGGAACACTGAAGCTTTCTTT
.	TRBV9	few	TRBJ2-1	15	CASSALGETYNEQFF	TGTGCCAGCAGCGCCTTAGGGGAGACGTACAATGAGCAGTTCTTC
.	TRBV2	few	TRBJ1-4	13	CATSRDMGEKLFF	TGTGCCACCTCCCGGGACATGGGTGAAAAACTGTTTTTT
.	TRBV6-6	.	TRBJ2-2	12	CASTVGTGELFF	TGTGCCAGCACGGTGGGAACCGGGGAGCTGTTTTTT
.	TRBV4-3	.	TRBJ1-4	15	CASSQEWQKNEKLFF	TGCGCCAGCAGCCAAGAATGGCAGAAAAATGAAAAACTGTTTTTT
TRBD1	TRBV12-3/TRBV12-4	.	TRBJ1-2	15	CASSPPGQGNYGYTF	TGTGCCAGCAGTCCCCCGGGACAGGGAAACTATGGCTACACCTTC
TRBD2	TRBV3-1	.	TRBJ2-1	16	CASSRPTSGGFNEQFF	TGTGCCAGCAGCCGGCCAACGAGCGGGGGTTTCAATGAGCAGTTCTTC
.	TRBV7-9	many	TRBJ2-7	14	CASSLLPDSFEQYF	TGTGCCAGCAGCCTACTTCCTGACAGCTTCGAGCAGTACTTC